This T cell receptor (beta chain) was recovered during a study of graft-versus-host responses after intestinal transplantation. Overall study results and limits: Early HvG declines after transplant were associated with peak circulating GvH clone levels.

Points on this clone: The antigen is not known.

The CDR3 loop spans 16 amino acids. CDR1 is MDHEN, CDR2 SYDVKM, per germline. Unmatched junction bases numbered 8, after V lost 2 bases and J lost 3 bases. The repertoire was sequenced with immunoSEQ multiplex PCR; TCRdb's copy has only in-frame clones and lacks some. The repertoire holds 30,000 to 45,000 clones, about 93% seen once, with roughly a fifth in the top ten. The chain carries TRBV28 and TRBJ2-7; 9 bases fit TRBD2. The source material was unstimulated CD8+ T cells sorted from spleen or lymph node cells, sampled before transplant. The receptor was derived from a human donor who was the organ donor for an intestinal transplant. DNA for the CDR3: TGTGCCAGCAGTTTAACTAGCGGGCCGGGTCTCTACGAGCAGTACTTC. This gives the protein CASSLTSGPGLYEQYF.